The 26 T cell receptor beta chains given below trace back to one sample, sequenced in a study of OX40 agonist ivuxolimab in advanced cancers. To prepare the library, the immunoSEQ multiplex PCR assay was applied. TCRdb carries this immuneACCESS record with in-frame sequences only. Its versions omit some clonotypes, under half of them owing to an unresolved V gene in the studies checked, with the rest unexplained. For this sample there are 65,000 to 85,000 clones; around 86% appear just once. Just over 2.5% of the sample belongs to the ten largest clones. The sequencing here drew on CD4+ or CD8+ T cells sorted from blood, taken in a trial of the OX40 agonist ivuxolimab. These receptor sequences come from an adult with an advanced solid tumor such as melanoma, head and neck, liver or kidney cancer.

The chain couples TRBV11-2 to TRBJ2-1; 8 nucleotides match TRBD2. The junction had 10 bases not matched to a gene; V was cut back by 5 bases and J by 4 bases. CDR3 length: 16 residues. The germline V gene has CDR1 SGHAT and CDR2 FQNNGV. CDR3 region: CASSPLRASGYNEQFF. The DNA of the CDR3 is TGTGCCAGCAGCCCGCTCCGGGCTAGCGGGTACAATGAGCAGTTCTTC.

V is TRBV18 and J is TRBJ1-3, with D maybe TRBD1 (6 bases). CDR1 is KGHSH, CDR2 LQKENI, per germline. Trimming cost V 3 bases and J 0 bases, with 15 bases left between them. CDR3 size: 17 residues. The CDR3 DNA sequence: TGTGCCAGCTCACCGACGGGACACCTGAGCTCTGGAAACACCATATATTTT. It codes for CASSPTGHLSSGNTIYF.

The rearrangement joins TRBV6-5 to TRBJ2-2; TRBD1 matches at 7 bases. Trimming took 5 bases from V and 1 from J; bases not matched to a gene: 4. This CDR3 region has 15 residues. Germline CDR1 MNHEY, CDR2 SVGAGI. CDR3 in amino acids: CASSNRQGNTGELFF. CDR3 nucleotides: TGTGCCAGCAGTAACCGACAGGGGAACACCGGGGAGCTGTTTTTT.

V is TRBV28 and J is TRBJ1-4; D remains ambiguous. Trimming stripped 6 bases from V and 4 bases from J, with 9 bases between. CDR1 MDHEN and CDR2 SYDVKM come from the germline V gene. The CDR3 covers 13 residues. CDR3 sequence (DNA): TGTGCCAGCAGGGGGAGTAGTAATGAAAAACTGTTTTTT. Amino acids: CASRGSSNEKLFF.

This chain connects TRBV18 to TRBJ2-5, with D uncertain. Trimming took off 4 bases at V and 1 base at J, with 7 bases between the two ends. CDR3 length: 13 amino acids. Germline CDR1 reads KGHSH; CDR2 reads LQKENI. The CDR3 DNA is TGTGCCAGCTCACTGAACAGCCAAGAGACCCAGTACTTC. Its translation: CASSLNSQETQYF.

This chain connects TRBV14 to TRBJ2-2; D might be TRBD1 (6 bases). CDR1 is SGHDN, CDR2 FVKESK, per germline. V was pared by 2 bases and J by 4 bases, with 14 bases between. CDR3 size: 16 residues. This CDR3 is CASSQKTGLGTGELFF. The CDR3, as DNA: TGTGCCAGCAGCCAAAAAACAGGGTTGGGCACCGGGGAGCTGTTTTTT. The full variable domain, completed using reference TRBV14 and TRBJ2-2, is EAGVTQFPSHSVIEKGQTVTLRCDPISGHDNLYWYRRVMGKEIKFLLHFVKESKQDESGMPNNRFLAERTGGTYSTLKVQPAELEDSGVYFCASSQKTGLGTGELFFGEGSRLTVL.

On this clone itself: Distinct nucleotide sequences in the sample also encode this CDR3. The V and J genes are TRBV7-8 and TRBJ1-5; D is unclear. V lost 0 bases, J lost 6 bases, and 9 bases lay in between. This CDR3 has 14 residues. Germline V gene sequence: CDR1 SGHVS, CDR2 FQNEAQ. The CDR3 nucleotides read TGTGCCAGCAGCTTAGCCAGCGGGCGTCAGCCCCAGCATTTT. It codes for CASSLASGRQPQHF.

The chain joins TRBV5-1 to TRBJ2-2; a weak D match, TRBD2 (7 bases). Germline V gene sequence: CDR1 SGHRS, CDR2 YFSETQ. CDR3 size: 16 residues. Trimming removed 0 bases from V and 6 bases from J, with 15 bases in between. As DNA, the CDR3 is TGCGCCAGCAGCTTGGCGGGGGGCTCTAGCTCCGGGGAGCTGTTTTTT. It encodes CASSLAGGSSSGELFF.

The chain uses TRBV7-9 and TRBJ2-7; either TRBD1 or TRBD2 may supply D (6 bases each). Germline V gene sequence: CDR1 SEHNR, CDR2 FQNEAQ (reference sequence). Trimming stripped 1 base from V and 6 bases from J, with 22 bases between. The CDR3 covers 17 residues. The CDR3 sequence is CASSLGNYRGRNPEQYF. The CDR3 DNA is TGTGCCAGCAGCTTAGGTAATTACCGGGGGCGCAATCCCGAGCAGTACTTC.

CDR3 loop: CASSLEGGAADTQYF. The CDR3 DNA is TGTGCCAGCAGCTTAGAAGGGGGCGCGGCGGATACGCAGTATTTT. J is TRBJ2-3 and V is TRBV11-2; 7 nucleotides align to TRBD1. Germline-derived CDR1 and CDR2 are SGHAT and FQNNGV. The CDR3 length is 15 residues. V gave up 0 bases and J gave up 6 bases; unmatched junction bases: 6.

The chain links TRBV10-2 to TRBJ1-3; the D is unclear. This CDR3 has 16 amino acids. Germline CDR1 WSHSY, CDR2 SAAADI. With 5 bases removed from V and 0 bases from J, the gap between germline ends came to 14 bases. The CDR3 DNA is TGCGCCAGCAGTACTTGGACGGCGAGCTCTGGAAACACCATATATTTT. Protein product: CASSTWTASSGNTIYF.

This clone was seen a single time. The V and J genes are TRBV9 and TRBJ2-5, with 7 bases identical to TRBD1. The V segment lost 2 bases and the J segment 5 bases; nucleotides outside the gene matches: 9. CDR3 length: 15 amino acids. CDR1 and CDR2 from the germline V gene are SGDLS and YYNGEE. The CDR3 bases are TGTGCCAGCAGCGTCCTGACAGGGCAAAGGGAGACCCAGTACTTC. Translation: CASSVLTGQRETQYF.

The chain carries TRBV2 and TRBJ2-5; D gene ambiguous. V was clipped by 1 base and J by 4 bases, with 4 bases between them. The CDR3 length is 12 residues. Per germline, CDR1 SNHLY and CDR2 FYNNEI. The CDR3 DNA is TGTGCCAGCAGTGAAGGGGGAGAGACCCAGTACTTC. Protein product: CASSEGGETQYF.

This clone was detected only once. The chain has TRBV28 and TRBJ1-4; perhaps TRBD1 as D (5 bases). The germline V gene encodes CDR1 MDHEN and CDR2 SYDVKM. The CDR3 has 15 amino acids. The V end lost 6 bases, the J end lost 6 bases, and 17 bases lay between the germline ends. CDR3 in DNA: TGTGCCAGCAGCCGACCCCAGGGTTCTCATGAAAAACTGTTTTTT. This sequence encodes CASSRPQGSHEKLFF.

The genes are TRBV27 and TRBJ2-5; D gene ambiguous. The V gene lost 5 bases and the J gene lost 2 bases, with 15 bases spanning the gap. Germline assignment: CDR1 MNHEY and CDR2 SMNVEV (reference sequence). The CDR3 sequence is 15 residues long. This CDR3 reads CASSPVRGIQETQYF. For the CDR3, the DNA is TGTGCCAGCAGTCCCGTCCGCGGTATTCAAGAGACCCAGTACTTC.

The chain uses TRBV4-1 and TRBJ2-2, with TRBD2 as a possible D gene (6 bases). Trimming took 1 base from V and 1 from J, leaving 22 bases between them. The CDR3 consists of 20 residues. The germline V gene has CDR1 MGHRA and CDR2 YSYEKL. CDR3 residues: CASSQVNLWLGGENTGELFF. The CDR3 coding sequence is TGCGCCAGCAGCCAAGTTAATTTATGGTTGGGCGGGGAGAACACCGGGGAGCTGTTTTTT.

The count of this clone is one. The chain is built from TRBV30 and TRBJ2-5; 8 bases map to TRBD2. This CDR3 has 13 residues. The germline V gene encodes CDR1 GTSNPN and CDR2 SVGIG (reference sequence). V shed 3 bases and J 7 bases; nucleotides not matched to a gene: 7. In DNA form, the CDR3 reads TGTGCCTGGAGGGCTAGCGGGCGGCCGACCCAGTACTTC. Translated: CAWRASGRPTQYF.

The chain links TRBV30 to TRBJ1-1; possibly TRBD1 for D (5 bases). CDR1 is GTSNPN and CDR2 is SVGIG in the germline V gene (reference sequence). The CDR3 has 13 residues. V was clipped by 4 bases and J by 6 bases, with 15 bases between them. The CDR3 sequence is CAWIGTKGAEAFF. The DNA of the CDR3 is TGTGCCTGGATCGGGACCAAAGGAGCTGAAGCTTTCTTT.

The chain is built from TRBV4-2 and TRBJ1-2, with D possibly matching TRBD1 (5 bases). The CDR3 extends over 13 amino acids. Germline CDR1 LGHNA, CDR2 YNFKEQ. With 1 base removed from V and 8 bases from J, the gap between germline ends came to 11 bases. CDR3 amino acids: CASSQVGTLGYTF. CDR3 in DNA: TGTGCCAGCAGCCAAGTCGGGACCTTGGGCTACACCTTC.

The chain has TRBV5-6 and TRBJ2-7; a possible D gene is TRBD2 (6 bases). Trimming shortened V by 5 bases and J by 3 bases, and 12 bases separated the two germline ends. CDR3 length: 13 residues. Germline lookup yields CDR1 SGHDT and CDR2 YYEEEE. The DNA for the CDR3 is TGTGCCAGCAGGGGGGGTTGGTTCTACGAGCAGTACGTC. Its protein is CASRGGWFYEQYV.

The CDR3 nucleotides read TGTGCCAGTAGTATCCGGCAGGGACAGGGGACAGATACGCAGTATTTT. Translated: CASSIRQGQGTDTQYF. The chain employs TRBV19 and TRBJ2-3; 10 bases are a match to TRBD1. After removal of 3 bases from V and 3 bases from J, the junction contained 6 bases not matched to a gene. Per germline, CDR1 LNHDA and CDR2 SQIVND (reference sequence). The CDR3 is 16 residues long.

The chain is built from TRBV6-6 and TRBJ2-3; tentative D call: TRBD2 (5 bases). Trimming shortened V by 0 bases and J by 1 base, and 11 bases separated the two germline ends. This CDR3 is built from 16 residues. Per germline, CDR1 MNHNY and CDR2 SVGAGI (reference sequence). This CDR3 reads CASSYSDWLGTDTQYF. The CDR3 DNA reads TGTGCCAGCAGTTACTCGGACTGGCTGGGCACAGATACGCAGTATTTT.

J is TRBJ1-1 and V is TRBV7-2; 9 nucleotides line up with TRBD1. With 5 bases clipped from V and 0 bases from J, the junction kept 4 bases outside the gene matches. The CDR3 covers 15 residues. Germline-derived CDR1 and CDR2 are SGHTA and FQGNSA. The CDR3 spells CASSGQGTMNTEAFF. The CDR3, as DNA: TGTGCCAGCAGCGGACAGGGGACAATGAACACTGAAGCTTTCTTT.

This clone appeared a single time. This chain uses TRBV11-2 with TRBJ2-2; no reliable D call. With 2 bases removed from V and 4 bases from J, the gap between germline ends came to 11 bases. CDR1 is SGHAT and CDR2 is FQNNGV in the germline V gene. The CDR3 is made up of 15 amino acids. Written as DNA, the CDR3 is TGTGCCAGCAGCTTAATTTTAACGAGCACCGGGGAGCTGTTTTTT. Protein sequence: CASSLILTSTGELFF.

This chain connects TRBV16 to TRBJ1-5; D remains ambiguous. Trimming left V 1 base short and J 6 bases short, with 13 bases between. Germline CDR1 reads KGHSY; CDR2 reads FQNENV. This CDR3 region has 15 residues. CDR3 sequence: CASSQWSRSGQPQHF. The CDR3 coding sequence is TGTGCCAGCAGCCAATGGAGCAGGTCGGGTCAGCCCCAGCATTTT. Full variable domain (missing parts from reference TRBV16 and TRBJ1-5): GEEVAQTPKHLVRGEGQKAKLYCAPIKGHSYVFWYQQVLKNEFKFLISFQNENVFDETGMPKERFSAKCLPNSPCSLEIQATKLEDSAVYFCASSQWSRSGQPQHFGDGTRLSIL.

The chain recombines TRBV6-1 with TRBJ1-5; unclear D gene. The CDR3 contains 15 residues. The V gene lost 5 bases and the J gene lost 7 bases, with 18 bases spanning the gap. From germline, CDR1 is MNHNS and CDR2 SASEGT. This CDR3 is CASSLTLERHQPQHF. CDR3 sequence (DNA): TGTGCCAGCAGTTTGACGCTTGAACGGCACCAGCCCCAGCATTTT.